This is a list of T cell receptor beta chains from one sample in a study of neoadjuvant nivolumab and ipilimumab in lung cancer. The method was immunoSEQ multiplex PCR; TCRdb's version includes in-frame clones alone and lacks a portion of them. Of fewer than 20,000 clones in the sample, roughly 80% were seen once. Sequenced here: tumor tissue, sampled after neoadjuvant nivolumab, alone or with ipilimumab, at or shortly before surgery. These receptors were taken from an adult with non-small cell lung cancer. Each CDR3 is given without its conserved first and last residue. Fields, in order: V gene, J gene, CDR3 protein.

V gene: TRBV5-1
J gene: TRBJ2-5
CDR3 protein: ASSLMAALQETQY

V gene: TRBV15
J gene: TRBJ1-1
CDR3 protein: ATSRDRGRGTRRNTEAF

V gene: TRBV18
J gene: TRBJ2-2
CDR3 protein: ASCLAGANTGELF

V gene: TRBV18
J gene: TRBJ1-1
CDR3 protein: ASSPRSGDNTEAF

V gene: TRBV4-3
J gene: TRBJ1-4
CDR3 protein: ASSQDRKKLF

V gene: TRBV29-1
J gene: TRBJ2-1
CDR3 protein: SVEEGPYNEQF

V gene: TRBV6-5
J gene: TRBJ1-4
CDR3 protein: ASSYGDRAREKLF

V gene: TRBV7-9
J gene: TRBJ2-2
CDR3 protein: ASRPGTANTGELF

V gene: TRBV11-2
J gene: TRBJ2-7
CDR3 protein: ASSPVSISYEQY

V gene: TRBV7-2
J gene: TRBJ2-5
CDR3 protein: ASSRDSQETQY

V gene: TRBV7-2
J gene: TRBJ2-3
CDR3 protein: ASSLISDTQY

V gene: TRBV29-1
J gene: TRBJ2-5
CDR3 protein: SVNSPPAGETQY

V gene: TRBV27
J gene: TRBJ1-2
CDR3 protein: ASRLGGGQANYGYT

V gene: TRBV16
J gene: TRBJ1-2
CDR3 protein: ASSQPILSRGYT

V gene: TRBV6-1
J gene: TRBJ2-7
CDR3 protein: ASSEPGPPHEQY

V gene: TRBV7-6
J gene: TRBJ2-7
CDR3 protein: ASSLRWGYEQY

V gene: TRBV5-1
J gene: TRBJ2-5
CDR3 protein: ASSTSGEETQY

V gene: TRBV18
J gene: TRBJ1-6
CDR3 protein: ASSLRDVSNINNSPLH

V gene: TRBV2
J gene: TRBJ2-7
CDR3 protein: ASSETRFATSANSYEQY

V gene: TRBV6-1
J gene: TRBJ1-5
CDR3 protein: ASMIQRSQPQH

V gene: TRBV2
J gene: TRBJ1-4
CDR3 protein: ASSEHGEKLF

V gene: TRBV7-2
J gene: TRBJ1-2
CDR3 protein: ASRVGGTGYT

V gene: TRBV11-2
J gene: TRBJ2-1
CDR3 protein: ASSQTGGWRNEQF

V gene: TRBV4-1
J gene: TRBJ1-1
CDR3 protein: ASQAGTEAF

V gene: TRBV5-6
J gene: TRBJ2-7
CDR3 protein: ASRSGVSSYEQY

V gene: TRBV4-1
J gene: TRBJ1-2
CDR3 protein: ASSQVPANYGYT

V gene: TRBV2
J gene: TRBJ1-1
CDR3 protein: ASSEAGGRSEAF

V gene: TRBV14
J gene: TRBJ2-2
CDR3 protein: ASSPRVLTGELF

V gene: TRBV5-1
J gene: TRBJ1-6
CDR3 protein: ASSRLPQGQINSPLH

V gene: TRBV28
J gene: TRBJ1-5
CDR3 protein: ASSLREDQPQH

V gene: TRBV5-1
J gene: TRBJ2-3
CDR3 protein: ASSDPSGTDTQY

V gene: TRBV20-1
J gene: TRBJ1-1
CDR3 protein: SASRGGEAF

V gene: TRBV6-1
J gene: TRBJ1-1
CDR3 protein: ASSGRVDTEAF